This T cell receptor (beta chain) derives from a study of blood T cells in healthy people across ages. Study-wide points: There was a strong correlation between TCR beta diversity and naive T cell percentage.

Between the trimmed V and J ends, which lost 8 bases and 4 bases, there was a span of 38 bases. The CDR3 loop spans 21 amino acids. Germline values: CDR1 LGHDT, CDR2 YNNKEL (reference sequence). Alongside a J-beta primer mix, a sample-barcoded 5' primer served in a second PCR lasting about 6 to 11 cycles. TCRdb ran MiXCR on the 5' RACE reads and lists one entry per CDR3 protein. The sample carries 540,000 or so distinct CDR3 sequences, under 30% recorded once. Worth noting for this clonotype: Its antigen is not known.

These same data were also listed under a study on T cells of mothers and their children.

The clonotype comes from a boy under 18 in good health. The chain uses TRBV3-1 and TRBJ2-5; maybe TRBD2 (7 bases). The sequenced sample was blood. The chain's CDR3 is CASGPRTLRGLSVRFAETQYF. CDR3 bases: TGTGCCAGCGGACCCCGGACTCTGCGGGGGCTGTCCGTACGGTTTGCAGAGACCCAGTACTTC.